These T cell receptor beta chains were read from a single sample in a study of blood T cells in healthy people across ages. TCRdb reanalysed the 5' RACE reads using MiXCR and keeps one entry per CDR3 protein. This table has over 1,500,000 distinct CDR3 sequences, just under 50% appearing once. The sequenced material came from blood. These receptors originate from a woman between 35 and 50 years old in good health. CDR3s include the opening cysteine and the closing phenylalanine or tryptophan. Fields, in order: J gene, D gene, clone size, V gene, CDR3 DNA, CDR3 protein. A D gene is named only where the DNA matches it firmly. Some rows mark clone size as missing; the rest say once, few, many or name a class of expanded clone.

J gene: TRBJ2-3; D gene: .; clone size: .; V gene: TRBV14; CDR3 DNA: TGTGCCAGCAGCATTAGACACTACACAGATACGCAGTATTTT; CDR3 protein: CASSIRHYTDTQYF
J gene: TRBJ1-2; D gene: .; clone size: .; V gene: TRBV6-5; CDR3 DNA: TGTGCCAGCACCAAAAAAGTGGGGGTATATGGCTACACCTTC; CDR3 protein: CASTKKVGVYGYTF
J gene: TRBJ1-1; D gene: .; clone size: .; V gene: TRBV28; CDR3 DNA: TGTGCCAGCAGTTTAGGGACTCAATTAAATGAAGCTTTCTTT; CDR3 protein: CASSLGTQLNEAFF
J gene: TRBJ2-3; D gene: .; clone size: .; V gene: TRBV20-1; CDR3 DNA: TGCAGTGCCCCAAGGGCTAGCTTTTTGGATACGCAGTATTTT; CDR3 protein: CSAPRASFLDTQYF
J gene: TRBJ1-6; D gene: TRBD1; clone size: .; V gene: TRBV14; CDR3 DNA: TGTGCCAGCAGCCGGGGACAGGGGTTATTTAATTCACCCCTCCACTTT; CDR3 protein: CASSRGQGLFNSPLHF
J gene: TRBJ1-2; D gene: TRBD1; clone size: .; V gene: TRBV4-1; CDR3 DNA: TGCGCCAGCAGCCAAATTCTCGGGACAGCCTCGTTACCCAACTATGGCTACACCTTC; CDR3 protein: CASSQILGTASLPNYGYTF
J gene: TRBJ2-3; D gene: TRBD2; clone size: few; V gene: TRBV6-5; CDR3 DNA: TGTGCCAGCAGTGGACTAGCAACAGATACGCAGTATTTT; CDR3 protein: CASSGLATDTQYF
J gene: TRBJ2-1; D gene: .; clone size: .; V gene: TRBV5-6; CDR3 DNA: TGTGCCAGCAGCCCGGGACTCCCCTACAATGAGCAGTTCTTC; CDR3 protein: CASSPGLPYNEQFF
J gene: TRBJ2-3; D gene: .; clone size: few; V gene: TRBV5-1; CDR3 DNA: TGCGCCAGCAGTGCTTCTCCGGCCCCCTCCAGCGATACGCAGTATTTT; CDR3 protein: CASSASPAPSSDTQYF
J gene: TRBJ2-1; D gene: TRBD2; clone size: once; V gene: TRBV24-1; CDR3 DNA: TGTGCCACCAGTGACCCCGGGACTAGCAGTACGAATGAGCAGTTCTTC; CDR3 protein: CATSDPGTSSTNEQFF
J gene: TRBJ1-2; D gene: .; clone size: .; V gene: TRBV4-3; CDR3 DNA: TGCGCCAGCAGCCAAGATGATGCTTTAACTAACTATGGCTACACCTTC; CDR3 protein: CASSQDDALTNYGYTF
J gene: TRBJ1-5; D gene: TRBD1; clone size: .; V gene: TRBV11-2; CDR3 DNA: TGTGCCAGCAGCTTAGACGGACAGGGTGCTCAGCCCCAGCATTTT; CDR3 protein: CASSLDGQGAQPQHF
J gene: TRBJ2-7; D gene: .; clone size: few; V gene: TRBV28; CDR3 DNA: TGTGCCACCAGACAGACCCGCGAGCAGTACTTC; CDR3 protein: CATRQTREQYF
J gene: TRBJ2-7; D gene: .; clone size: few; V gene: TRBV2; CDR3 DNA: TGTGCCAGCAGTGAAGTAGCCTACGAGCAGTACTTC; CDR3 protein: CASSEVAYEQYF
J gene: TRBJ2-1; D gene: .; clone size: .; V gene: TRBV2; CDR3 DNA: TGTGCCAGCAGCCCTCCTCCGGGATCCTCCCTTAGTCCGAGCTACAATGAGCAGTTCTTC; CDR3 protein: CASSPPPGSSLSPSYNEQFF
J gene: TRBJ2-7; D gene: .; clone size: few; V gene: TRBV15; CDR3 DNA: TGTGCCACCAGCAGAGATTTATTCGGGGGTACTACCTACGAGCAGTACTTC; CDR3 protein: CATSRDLFGGTTYEQYF
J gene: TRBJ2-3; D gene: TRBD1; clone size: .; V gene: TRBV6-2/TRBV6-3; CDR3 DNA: TGTGCCAGCAGTTACCAGGGGGCTTTAGATACGCAGTATTTT; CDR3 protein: CASSYQGALDTQYF
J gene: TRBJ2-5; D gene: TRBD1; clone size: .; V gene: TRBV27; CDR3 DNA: TGTGCCAGCAGTTTAAGGGGACAGGGGGACGAAGAGACCCAGTACTTC; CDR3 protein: CASSLRGQGDEETQYF
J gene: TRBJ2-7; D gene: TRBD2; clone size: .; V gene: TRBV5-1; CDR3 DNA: TGCGCCAGCAGCGCGGGAGGGGTGCACGAGCAGTACTTC; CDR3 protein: CASSAGGVHEQYF
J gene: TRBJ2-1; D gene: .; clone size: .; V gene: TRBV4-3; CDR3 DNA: TGCGCCAGCAGCCAAGGAACCTCGACTAACAATGAGCAGTTCTTC; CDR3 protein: CASSQGTSTNNEQFF
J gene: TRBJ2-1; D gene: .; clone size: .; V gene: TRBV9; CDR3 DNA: TGTGCCAGCAGCGTAGACCCGGGGGCAGGAAATGAGCAGTTCTTC; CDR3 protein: CASSVDPGAGNEQFF
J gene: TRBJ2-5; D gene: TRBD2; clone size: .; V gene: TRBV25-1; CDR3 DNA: TGTGCCAGCAGTGATTTAGGAGCGGGGGACGAGACCCAGTACTTC; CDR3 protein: CASSDLGAGDETQYF
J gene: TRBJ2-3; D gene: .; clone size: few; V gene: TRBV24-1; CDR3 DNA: TGTGCCACCCAGGAGAGGAGGGGGCGCGGCACAGATACGCAGTATTTT; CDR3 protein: CATQERRGRGTDTQYF
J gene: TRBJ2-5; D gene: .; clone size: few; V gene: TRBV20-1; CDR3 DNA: TGCAGTGCCGAACATTCTCGGGAATCAGAGACCCAGTACTTC; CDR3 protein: CSAEHSRESETQYF
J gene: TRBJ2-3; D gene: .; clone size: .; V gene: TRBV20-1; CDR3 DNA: TGCAGTGTTGAGGACGGGGCGGGCGGCGAGGGGGGATATGCGCAGTATTTT; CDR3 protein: CSVEDGAGGEGGYAQYF
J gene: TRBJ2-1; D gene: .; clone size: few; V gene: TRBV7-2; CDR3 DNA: TGTGCCAGCAGCCCAGGGGCGGGGGTTGGCAATGAGCAGTTCTTC; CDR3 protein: CASSPGAGVGNEQFF
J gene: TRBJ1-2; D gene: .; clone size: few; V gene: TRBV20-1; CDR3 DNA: TGCAGTGCTAGAGACCCCGGGAGGGTGGGATATGGCTACACCTTC; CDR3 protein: CSARDPGRVGYGYTF
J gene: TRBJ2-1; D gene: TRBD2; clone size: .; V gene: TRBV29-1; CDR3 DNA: TGCAGCGTTGAGCGGGGGGGACCATACAATGAGCAGTTCTTC; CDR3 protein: CSVERGGPYNEQFF
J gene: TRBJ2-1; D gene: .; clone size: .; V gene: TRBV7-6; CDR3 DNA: TGTGCCAGCAGCCCTCCGACAGGAGACAATGAGCAGTTCTTC; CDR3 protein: CASSPPTGDNEQFF
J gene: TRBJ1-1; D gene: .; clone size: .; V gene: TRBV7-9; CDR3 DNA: TGTGCCAGCAGCTTAGGGGGCGATGAAGCTTTCTTT; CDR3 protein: CASSLGGDEAFF
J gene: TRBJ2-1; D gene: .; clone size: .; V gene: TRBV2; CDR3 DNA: TGTGCCAGCAATGTCGGGGGGCTTAGAGAGCAGTTCTTC; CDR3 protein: CASNVGGLREQFF
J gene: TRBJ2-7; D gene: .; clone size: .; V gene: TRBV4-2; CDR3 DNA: TGTGCCAGCAATTTGTACCACTACGAGCAGTACTTC; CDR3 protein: CASNLYHYEQYF
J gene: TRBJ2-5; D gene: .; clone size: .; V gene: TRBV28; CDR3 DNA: TGTGCCAGCAGCATTAGGGGCGGAGGTCAAGAGACCCAGTACTTC; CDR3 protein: CASSIRGGGQETQYF
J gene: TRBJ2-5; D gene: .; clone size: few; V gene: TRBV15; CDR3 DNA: TGTGCCACCAGCAGAGAAGGATTGGAGACCCAGTACTTC; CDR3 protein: CATSREGLETQYF
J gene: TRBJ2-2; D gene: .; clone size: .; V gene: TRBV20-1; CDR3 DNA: TGCAGTGCTAGAGCGGACGGGGAGCTGTTTTTT; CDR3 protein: CSARADGELFF
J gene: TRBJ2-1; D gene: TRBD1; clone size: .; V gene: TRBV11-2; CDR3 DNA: TGTGCCAGCAGCTTCCATACCCTTCCGGACAGGGGGAGAGAGACCCAGTTCTTC; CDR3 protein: CASSFHTLPDRGRETQFF
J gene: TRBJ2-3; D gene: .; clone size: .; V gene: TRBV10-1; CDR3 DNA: TGCGCCAGCAGTGAGGTAGCCGAGGGGGGAACAGATACGCAGTATTTT; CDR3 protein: CASSEVAEGGTDTQYF
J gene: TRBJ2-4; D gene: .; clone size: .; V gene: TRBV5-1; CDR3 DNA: TGCGCCAGCACCTCCGACGGGAGAAACATTCAGTACTTC; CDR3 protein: CASTSDGRNIQYF
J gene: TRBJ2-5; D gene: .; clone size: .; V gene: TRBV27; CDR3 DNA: TGTGCCAGCAGTTTCTCGGCGGGGAGACGTGAGACCCAGTACTTC; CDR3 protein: CASSFSAGRRETQYF
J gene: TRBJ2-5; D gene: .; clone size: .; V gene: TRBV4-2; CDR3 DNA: TGTGCCAGCAGCCATGATTTGACAGGTCGAATGGGAGAGACCCAGTACTTC; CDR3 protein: CASSHDLTGRMGETQYF
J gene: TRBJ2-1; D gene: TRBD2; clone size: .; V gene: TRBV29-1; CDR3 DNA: TGCAGCGTTGTAGCTTGGGGGACTAGCGGGAATGAGCAGTTCTTC; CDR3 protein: CSVVAWGTSGNEQFF
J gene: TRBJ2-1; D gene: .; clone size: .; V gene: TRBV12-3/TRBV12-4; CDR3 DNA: TGTGCCAGCAGTTTAGCGGAGGAGACTAGTAGCTCCGGTGAGCAGTTCTTC; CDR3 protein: CASSLAEETSSSGEQFF
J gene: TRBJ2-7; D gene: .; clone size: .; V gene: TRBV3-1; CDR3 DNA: TGTGCCAGCAGCCGCGGGACAGAAACCTACGAGCAGTACTTC; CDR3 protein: CASSRGTETYEQYF
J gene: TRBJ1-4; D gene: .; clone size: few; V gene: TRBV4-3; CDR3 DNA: TGCGCCAGCAGCCAAGGTGTGGGAACTAATGAAAAACTGTTTTTT; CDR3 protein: CASSQGVGTNEKLFF
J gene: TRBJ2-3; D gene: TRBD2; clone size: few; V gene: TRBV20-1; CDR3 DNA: TGCAGTGCCCGAAGGATGGGCGGGGGATCAGATACGCAGTATTTT; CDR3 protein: CSARRMGGGSDTQYF
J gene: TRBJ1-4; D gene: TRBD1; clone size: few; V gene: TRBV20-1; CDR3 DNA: TGCAGTGCTAGACCTGACAGGGTAGGAAGGGAAAAACTGTTTTTT; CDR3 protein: CSARPDRVGREKLFF
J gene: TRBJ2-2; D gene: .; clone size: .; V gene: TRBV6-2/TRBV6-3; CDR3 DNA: TGTGCCAGCAGTTACTTCCGAATTCGGGACACCAACACCGGGGAGCTGTTTTTT; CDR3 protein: CASSYFRIRDTNTGELFF
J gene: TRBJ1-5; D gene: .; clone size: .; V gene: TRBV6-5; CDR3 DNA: TGTGCCAGCAGGAGGGACCGCGATAGCAATCAGCCCCAGCATTTT; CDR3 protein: CASRRDRDSNQPQHF
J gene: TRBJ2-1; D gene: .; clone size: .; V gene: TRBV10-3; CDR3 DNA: TGTGCCATCAGTGAGGGGACCCGGGGGAGTGAGCAGTTCTTC; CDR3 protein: CAISEGTRGSEQFF
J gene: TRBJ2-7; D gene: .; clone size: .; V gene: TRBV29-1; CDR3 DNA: TGCAGCGTTGAAGACACTTCAAGCTCCTACGAGCAGTACTTC; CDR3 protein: CSVEDTSSSYEQYF
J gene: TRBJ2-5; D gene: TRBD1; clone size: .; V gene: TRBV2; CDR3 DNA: TGTGCCAGCATCTCCTTACCGGGACAGGGATTCCAAGAGACCCAGTACTTC; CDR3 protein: CASISLPGQGFQETQYF
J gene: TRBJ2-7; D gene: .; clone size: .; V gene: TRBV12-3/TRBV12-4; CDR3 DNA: TGTGCCAGCTCGGCCCAAAAGACCTACGAGCAGTACTTC; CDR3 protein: CASSAQKTYEQYF
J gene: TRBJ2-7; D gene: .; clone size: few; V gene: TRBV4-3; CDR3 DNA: TGCGCCAGCAGCCAAGATCTAGCCCCTAGCTCCTACGAGCAGTACTTC; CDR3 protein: CASSQDLAPSSYEQYF